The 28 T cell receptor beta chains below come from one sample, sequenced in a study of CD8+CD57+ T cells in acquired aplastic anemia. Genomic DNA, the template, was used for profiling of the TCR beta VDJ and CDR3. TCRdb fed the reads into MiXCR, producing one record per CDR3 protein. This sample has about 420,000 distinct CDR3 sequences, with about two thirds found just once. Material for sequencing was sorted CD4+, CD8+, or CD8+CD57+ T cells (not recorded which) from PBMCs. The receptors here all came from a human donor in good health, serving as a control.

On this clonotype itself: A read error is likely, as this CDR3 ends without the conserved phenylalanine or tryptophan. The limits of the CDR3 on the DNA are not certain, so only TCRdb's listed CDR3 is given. The CDR3 here is CASSLHLAAGSDT. V and J are TRBV7-2 and TRBJ1-2. With termini counted, the CDR3 has 13 amino acids. Germline V gene data show CDR1 as SGHTA and CDR2 as FQGNSA.

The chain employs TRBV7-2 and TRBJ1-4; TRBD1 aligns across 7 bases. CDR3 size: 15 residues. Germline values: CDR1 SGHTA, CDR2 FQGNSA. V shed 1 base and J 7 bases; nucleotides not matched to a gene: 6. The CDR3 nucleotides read TGTGCCAGCAGCTTAGGGGCAGGGGGAGGTGAAAAACTGTTTTTT. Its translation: CASSLGAGGGEKLFF.

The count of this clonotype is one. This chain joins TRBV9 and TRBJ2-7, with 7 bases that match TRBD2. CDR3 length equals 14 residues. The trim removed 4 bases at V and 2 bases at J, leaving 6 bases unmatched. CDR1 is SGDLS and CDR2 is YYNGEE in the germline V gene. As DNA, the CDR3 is TGTGCCAGCAGCACAATTAGCGGGCCCTACGAGCAGTACTTC. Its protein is CASSTISGPYEQYF.

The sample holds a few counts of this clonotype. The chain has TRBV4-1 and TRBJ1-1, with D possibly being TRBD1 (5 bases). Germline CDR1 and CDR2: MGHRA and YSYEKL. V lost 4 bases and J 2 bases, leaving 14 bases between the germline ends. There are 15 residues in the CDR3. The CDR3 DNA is TGCGCCAGCAGCCCCCCAGGGTCCCCCAACACTGAAGCTTTCTTT. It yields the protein CASSPPGSPNTEAFF.

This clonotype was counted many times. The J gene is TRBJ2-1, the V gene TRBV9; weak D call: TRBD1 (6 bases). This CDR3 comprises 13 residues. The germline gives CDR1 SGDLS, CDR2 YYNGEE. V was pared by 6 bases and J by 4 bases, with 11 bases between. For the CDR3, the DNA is TGTGCCAGCAACGTTCAGGGGTACAATGAGCAGTTCTTC. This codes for CASNVQGYNEQFF.

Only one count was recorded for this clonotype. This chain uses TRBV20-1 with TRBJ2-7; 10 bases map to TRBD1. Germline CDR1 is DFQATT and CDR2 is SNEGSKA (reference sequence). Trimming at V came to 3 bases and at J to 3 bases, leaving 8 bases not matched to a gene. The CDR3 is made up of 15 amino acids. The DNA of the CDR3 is TGCAGTGCTAGGCCGACCGGGACAGGGGACTACGAGCAGTACTTC. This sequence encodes CSARPTGTGDYEQYF.

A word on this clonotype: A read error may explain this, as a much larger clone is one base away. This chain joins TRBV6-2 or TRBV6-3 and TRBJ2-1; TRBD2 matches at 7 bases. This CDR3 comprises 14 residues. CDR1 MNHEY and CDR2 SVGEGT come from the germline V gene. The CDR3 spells CASSYSREGNERFF. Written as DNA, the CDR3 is TGTGCCAGCAGTTACTCCAGGGAGGGAAATGAGCGGTTCTTC.

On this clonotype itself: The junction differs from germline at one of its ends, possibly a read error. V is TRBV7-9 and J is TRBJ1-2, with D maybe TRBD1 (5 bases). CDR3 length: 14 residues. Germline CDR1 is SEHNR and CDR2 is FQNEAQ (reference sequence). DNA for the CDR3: TGTGCCAGCAGCTCGAACCGGGGCATGGATGGCTACCCCTTC. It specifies CASSSNRGMDGYPF.

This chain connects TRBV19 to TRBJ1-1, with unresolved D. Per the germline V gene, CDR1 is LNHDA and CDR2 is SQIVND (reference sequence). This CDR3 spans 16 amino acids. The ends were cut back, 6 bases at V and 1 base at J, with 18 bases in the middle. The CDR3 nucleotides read TGTGCCAGTAGCAACATCACCGGGCCGGAGAACACTGAAGCTTTCTTT. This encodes CASSNITGPENTEAFF.

The CDR3 region has the DNA TGTGCCAGCAGCCGCGGCCCCCGCCCGCAGTACTTC. This sequence encodes CASSRGPRPQYF. This chain connects TRBV7-2 to TRBJ2-7, with D unclear. The V end lost 5 bases, the J end lost 9 bases, and 14 bases lay between the germline ends. The germline V gene has CDR1 SGHTA and CDR2 FQGNSA. There are 12 residues in the CDR3.

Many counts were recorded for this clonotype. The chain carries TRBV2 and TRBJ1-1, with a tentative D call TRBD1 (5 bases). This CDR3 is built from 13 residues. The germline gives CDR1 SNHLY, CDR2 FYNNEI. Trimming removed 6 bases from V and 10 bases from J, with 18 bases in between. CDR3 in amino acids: CASRRLGVMVAFF. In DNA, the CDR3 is TGTGCCAGCAGGCGGCTGGGGGTGATGGTAGCTTTCTTT.

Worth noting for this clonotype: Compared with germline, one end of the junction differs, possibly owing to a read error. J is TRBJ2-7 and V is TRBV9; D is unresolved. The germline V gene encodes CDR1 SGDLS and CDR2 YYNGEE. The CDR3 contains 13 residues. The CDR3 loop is CATSRDSHFEEYF. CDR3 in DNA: TGTGCCACCAGCAGAGATTCTCACTTCGAGGAGTACTTC.

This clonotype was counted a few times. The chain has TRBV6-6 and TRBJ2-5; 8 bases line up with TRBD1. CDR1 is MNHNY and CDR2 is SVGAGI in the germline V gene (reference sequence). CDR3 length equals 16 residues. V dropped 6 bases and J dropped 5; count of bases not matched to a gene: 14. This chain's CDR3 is CASRRQGQEQRETQYF. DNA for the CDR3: TGTGCCAGCAGACGCCAGGGACAGGAACAAAGGGAGACCCAGTACTTC.

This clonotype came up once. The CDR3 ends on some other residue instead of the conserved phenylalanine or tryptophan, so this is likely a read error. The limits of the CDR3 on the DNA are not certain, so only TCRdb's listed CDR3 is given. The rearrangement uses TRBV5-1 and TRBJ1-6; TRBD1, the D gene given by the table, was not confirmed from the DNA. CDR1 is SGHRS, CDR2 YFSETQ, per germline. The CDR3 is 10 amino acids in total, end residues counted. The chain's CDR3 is CASSPGWQGD.

CDR3 sequence (DNA): TGCAGTGCCGAAAATGGGTACGAGGAGCGGGAGCTGTTTTTT. It encodes CSAENGYEERELFF. The rearrangement uses TRBV20-1 and TRBJ2-2; D gene ambiguous. Trimming pared 6 bases from V and 9 bases from J, leaving 20 bases between. CDR1 DFQATT and CDR2 SNEGSKA come from the germline V gene (reference sequence). The CDR3 loop spans 14 amino acids.

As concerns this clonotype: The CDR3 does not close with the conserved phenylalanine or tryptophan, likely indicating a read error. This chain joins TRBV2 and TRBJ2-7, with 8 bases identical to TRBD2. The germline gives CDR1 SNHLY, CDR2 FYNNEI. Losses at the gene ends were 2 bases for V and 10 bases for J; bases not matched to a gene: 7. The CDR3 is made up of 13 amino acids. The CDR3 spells CASSERGGGHQYY. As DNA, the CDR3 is TGTGCCAGCAGTGAACGGGGGGGCGGTCACCAGTACTAC.

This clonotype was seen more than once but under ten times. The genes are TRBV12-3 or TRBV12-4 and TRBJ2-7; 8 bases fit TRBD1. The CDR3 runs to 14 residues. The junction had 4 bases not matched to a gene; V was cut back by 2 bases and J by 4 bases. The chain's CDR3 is CASSLTGGQYEQYF. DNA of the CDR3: TGTGCCAGCAGTTTAACAGGGGGGCAGTACGAGCAGTACTTC.

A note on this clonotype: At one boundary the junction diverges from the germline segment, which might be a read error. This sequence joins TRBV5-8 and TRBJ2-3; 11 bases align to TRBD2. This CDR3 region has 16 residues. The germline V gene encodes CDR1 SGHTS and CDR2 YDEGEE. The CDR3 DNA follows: TGCGCCAGCAGCTCCGGGACTAGCGGACCCTACAATGAGCAGTATTTT. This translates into CASSSGTSGPYNEQYF.

CDR3 sequence: CASSSGRGGDHGHTF. The CDR3, as DNA: TGTGCCAGCAGCTCAGGACGGGGGGGCGACCACGGCCACACCTTC. The chain employs TRBV7-3 and TRBJ1-2, with D perhaps matching TRBD1 (6 bases). V dropped 4 bases and J dropped 12 bases, with 24 bases sitting between them. CDR3 length: 15 amino acids. Germline assignment: CDR1 SGHTA and CDR2 FQGTGA.

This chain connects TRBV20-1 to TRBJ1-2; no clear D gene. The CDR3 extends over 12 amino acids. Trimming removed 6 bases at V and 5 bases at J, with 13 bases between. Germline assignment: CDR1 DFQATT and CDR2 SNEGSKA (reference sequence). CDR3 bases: TGCAGTGCCACCGCGGCCAAGTATGGCTACACCTTC. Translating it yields CSATAAKYGYTF.

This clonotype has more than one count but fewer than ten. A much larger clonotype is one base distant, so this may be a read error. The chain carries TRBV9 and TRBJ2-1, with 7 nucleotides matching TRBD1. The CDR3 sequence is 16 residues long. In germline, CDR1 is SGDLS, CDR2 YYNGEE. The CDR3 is CASSVHPGQTLNEQLF. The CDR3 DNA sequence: TGTGCCAGCAGCGTTCATCCGGGACAGACGCTAAATGAGCAGCTCTTC. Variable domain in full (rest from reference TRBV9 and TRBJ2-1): DSGVTQTPKHLITATGQRVTLRCSPRSGDLSVYWYQQSLDQGLQFLIQYYNGEERAKGNILERFSAQQFPDLHSELNLSSLELGDSALYFCASSVHPGQTLNEQLFGPGTRLTVL.

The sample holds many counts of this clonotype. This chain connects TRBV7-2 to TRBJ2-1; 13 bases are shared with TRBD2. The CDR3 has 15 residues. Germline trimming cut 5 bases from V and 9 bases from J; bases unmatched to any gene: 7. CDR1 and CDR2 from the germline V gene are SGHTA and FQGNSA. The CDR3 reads CASSAGLAGSSEQFF. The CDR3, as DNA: TGTGCCAGCAGCGCGGGACTAGCGGGGTCGAGTGAGCAGTTCTTC.

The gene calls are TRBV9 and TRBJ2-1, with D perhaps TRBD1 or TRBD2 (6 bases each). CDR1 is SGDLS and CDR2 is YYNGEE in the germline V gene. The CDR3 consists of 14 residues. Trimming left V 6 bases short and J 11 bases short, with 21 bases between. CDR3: CASTGEEGDTQQFF. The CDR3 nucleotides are TGTGCCAGCACTGGAGAGGAGGGGGACACCCAGCAGTTCTTC.

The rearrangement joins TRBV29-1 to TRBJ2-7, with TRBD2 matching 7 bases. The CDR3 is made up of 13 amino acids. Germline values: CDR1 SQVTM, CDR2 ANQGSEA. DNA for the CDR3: TGCAGTGTGGGGGAGGGGCCTAGGGACGAGCAGTACTTC. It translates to CSVGEGPRDEQYF.

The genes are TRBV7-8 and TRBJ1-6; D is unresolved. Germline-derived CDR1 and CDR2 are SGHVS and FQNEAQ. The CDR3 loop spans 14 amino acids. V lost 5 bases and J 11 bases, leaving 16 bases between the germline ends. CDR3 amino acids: CASSQLRQSPPLHF. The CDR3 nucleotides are TGTGCCAGCAGCCAATTGAGGCAGTCTCCACCCCTCCACTTT.

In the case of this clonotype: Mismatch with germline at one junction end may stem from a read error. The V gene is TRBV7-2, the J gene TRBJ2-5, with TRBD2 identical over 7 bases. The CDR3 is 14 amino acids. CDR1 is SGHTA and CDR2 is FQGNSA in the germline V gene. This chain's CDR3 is CASSLVPGREAQYF. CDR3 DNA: TGCGCCAGCAGCTTAGTACCAGGGAGGGAGGCCCAGTACTTC.

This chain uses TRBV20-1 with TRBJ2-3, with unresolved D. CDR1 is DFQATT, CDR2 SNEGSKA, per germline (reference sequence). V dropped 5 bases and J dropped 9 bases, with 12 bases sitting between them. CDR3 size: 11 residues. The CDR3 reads CSALDGETQYF. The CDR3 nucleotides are TGCAGTGCTCTAGATGGAGAGACGCAGTATTTT.

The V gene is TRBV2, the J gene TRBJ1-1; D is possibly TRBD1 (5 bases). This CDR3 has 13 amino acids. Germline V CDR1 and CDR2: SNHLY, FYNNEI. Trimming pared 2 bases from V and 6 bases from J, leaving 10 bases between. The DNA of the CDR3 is TGTGCCAGCAGTGAACAGGGAAGATCTGAAGCTTTCTTT. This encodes CASSEQGRSEAFF.